This is a list of T cell receptor beta chains from one sample in a study of graft-versus-host responses after intestinal transplantation. No cognate antigen is known for these TCRs. Using immunoSEQ multiplex PCR, the repertoire was profiled, and TCRdb retains in-frame clones only, with some absent. The sample carries about 81,000 clones, 85% to 90% recorded once. This material consisted of unstimulated CD4+ T cells sorted from spleen or lymph node cells, taken before intestinal transplant. Receptors originate from a human donor who received an intestinal transplant. CDR3s include the opening cysteine and the closing phenylalanine or tryptophan. Each record gives: D gene, J gene, V gene, CDR3 length, clone size, CDR3 DNA, CDR3 protein. A D gene is named only where the DNA matches it firmly. Only part of the rows carry a size: once, few, many, or a class if the clone is expanded.

.,TRBJ1-2,TRBV20-1,11,.,TGCAGTGCCCCCGGGACAAGTGGCTACACCTTC,CSAPGTSGYTF
.,TRBJ2-3,TRBV9,15,.,TGTGCCAGCAGCTCGTGGGGGGGCTCCACAGATACGCAGTATTTT,CASSSWGGSTDTQYF
.,TRBJ2-1,TRBV21-1,14,once,TGTGCCAGCAGCAAAGGGTGTCAGGACAGGGTTACCCTCTTC,CASSKGCQDRVTLF
TRBD2,TRBJ2-5,TRBV6-5,15,.,TGTGCCAGCAGCCAAACCGGGACTAGTGGTGGGACCCAGTACTTC,CASSQTGTSGGTQYF
TRBD2,TRBJ2-3,TRBV27,16,.,TGTGCCAGCAAGGTTCTAGCGGGAGCCAGCACAGATACGCAGTATTTT,CASKVLAGASTDTQYF
.,TRBJ2-5,TRBV5-4,16,.,TGTGCCAGCAGCTTGGAGGGGGTCAGGGTTGAAGAGACCCAGTACTTC,CASSLEGVRVEETQYF
.,TRBJ2-7,TRBV28,14,.,TGTGCCAGCAGTTATCAGGGCAGGAGGGTCGAGCAGTACTTC,CASSYQGRRVEQYF
.,TRBJ1-2,TRBV5-4,13,.,TGTGCCAGCAGCTTGCAGGGAAGCTATGGCTACACCTTC,CASSLQGSYGYTF
TRBD1,TRBJ2-3,TRBV5-6,15,.,TGTGCCAGCAGCTCCGGACAGGGTCGCACAGATACGCAGTATTTT,CASSSGQGRTDTQYF
.,TRBJ2-7,TRBV11-2,13,.,TGTGCCAGCAGCTCTAATAGCAACAACGAGCAGTACTTC,CASSSNSNNEQYF
TRBD2,TRBJ2-3,TRBV6-6,16,once,TGTGCCAGCAGTTACGTCTTGACTAGCGGGACAGATACGCAGTATTTT,CASSYVLTSGTDTQYF
.,TRBJ1-2,TRBV27,14,.,TGTGCCAGCAGTACTCGACAGATCAACTATGGCTACACCTTC,CASSTRQINYGYTF
.,TRBJ2-5,TRBV10-1,17,.,TGCGCCAGCAGTGAAGTTTCGATATCCTATCCACAAGAGACCCAGTACTTC,CASSEVSISYPQETQYF
TRBD2,TRBJ2-1,TRBV5-8,17,.,TGTGCCAGCAGCTTCGGACTAGCGGGAGGAACGGACAATGAGCAGTTCTTC,CASSFGLAGGTDNEQFF
TRBD2,TRBJ2-7,TRBV6-6,15,few,TGTGCCAGCAGCTACGGACTAGCGGGGGGGTACGAGCAGTACTTC,CASSYGLAGGYEQYF
TRBD2,TRBJ2-1,TRBV4-1,14,.,TGCGCCAGCAGCCAGGAGCTAGCGGGGTATGAGCAGTTCTTC,CASSQELAGYEQFF
TRBD2,TRBJ2-7,TRBV2,15,.,TGTGCCACTGGGACTAGCGGGGGCCTCCACTACGAGCAGTACTTC,CATGTSGGLHYEQYF
.,TRBJ2-2,TRBV5-8,17,.,TGTGCCAGCAGCTTTAGCGGGACAGGGCCTTCAACCGGGGAGCTGTTTTTT,CASSFSGTGPSTGELFF
TRBD1,TRBJ1-2,TRBV28,14,.,TGTGCCAGCAGTTCCAGGGGGTACGGCTATGGCTACACCTTC,CASSSRGYGYGYTF
.,TRBJ2-3,TRBV7-6,19,.,TGTGCCAGCAGCTTAGTGGGGTCGGGGCCCAGGGGCGTCACAGATACGCAGTATTTT,CASSLVGSGPRGVTDTQYF
.,TRBJ1-1,TRBV6-5,15,.,TGTGCCAGCAGTTACGACGGGAGGTTGGACACTGAAGCTTTCTTT,CASSYDGRLDTEAFF
.,TRBJ1-5,TRBV18,21,.,TGTGCCAGCTCAACACTACCGGTTTTGGGTACAGGGAGTGGACTCGATCAGCCCCAGCATTTT,CASSTLPVLGTGSGLDQPQHF
.,TRBJ1-5,TRBV2,15,few,TGTGCCAGCAGCGAGGGAGGGTCTAGCAATCAGCCCCAGCATTTT,CASSEGGSSNQPQHF
.,TRBJ1-5,TRBV2,16,.,TGTGCCAGCATGGGTGGTGGGGCAGACATCGGTGGGGCCCAGCATTTT,CASMGGGADIGGAQHF
.,TRBJ2-1,TRBV5-6,15,.,TGTGCCAGCAGCACGGGCGGGGGCGCGTCAAATGAGCAGTTCTTC,CASSTGGGASNEQFF
.,TRBJ2-6,TRBV19,14,.,TGTGCCAGTAGTACAATCTCTGGGGCCAACGTCCTGACTTTC,CASSTISGANVLTF
TRBD1,TRBJ2-7,TRBV6-5,15,.,TGTGCCAGCAGTTTCCGGGACAGGGGGTCCTACGAGCAGTACTTC,CASSFRDRGSYEQYF
.,TRBJ2-2,TRBV5-4,13,.,TGTGCCAGCAGCTTGATTGAGGCCGGGGAGCTGTTTTTT,CASSLIEAGELFF
.,TRBJ1-6,TRBV6-5,14,.,TGTGCCAGCAGTTACTCGTCCCTAGTTTCACCCCTCCACTTT,CASSYSSLVSPLHF
TRBD2,TRBJ2-3,TRBV28,14,.,TGTGCCACACTCCTAGCGGGTAGCACAGATACGCAGTATTTT,CATLLAGSTDTQYF
TRBD1,TRBJ2-7,TRBV11-2,14,once,TGTGCCAGCAGCCTGGGACAGATCTCCTACGAGCAGTACTTC,CASSLGQISYEQYF
TRBD1,TRBJ2-7,TRBV6-5,13,.,TGTGCCAGCAGTTCGACAGGGACCTACGAGCAGTACTTC,CASSSTGTYEQYF
TRBD2,TRBJ2-2,TRBV2,15,.,TGTGCCAGCAAAACTAGCGGGTCCTACACCGGGGAGCTGTTTTTT,CASKTSGSYTGELFF
.,TRBJ2-7,TRBV20-1,11,.,TGCAGTGCTAGGGCTCTAGCGGAGCAGTACTTC,CSARALAEQYF
TRBD1,TRBJ1-5,TRBV30,14,.,TGTGCCTGGAGTAGGGGGACAGGGGGGTCTTCCCAGCATTTT,CAWSRGTGGSSQHF
.,TRBJ1-1,TRBV28,15,once,TGTGCCAGCAGGCCACCGACAGGATCTAACACTGAAGCTTTCTTT,CASRPPTGSNTEAFF
TRBD2,TRBJ2-3,TRBV5-1,15,.,TGCGCCAGCAGCTTGGCGGGAGGGCCCCCAGATACGCAGTATTTT,CASSLAGGPPDTQYF
.,TRBJ1-2,TRBV5-8,14,.,TGTGCCAGCAGCTTGCTACAGGGTTGGGATGGCTACACCTTC,CASSLLQGWDGYTF
TRBD1,TRBJ2-1,TRBV15,15,.,TGTGCCACCAGCATGGGACAGATTTCCTACAATGAGCAGTTCTTC,CATSMGQISYNEQFF
TRBD1,TRBJ2-2,TRBV6-1,14,.,TGTGCCAGCAGTGGGACAGGGAACACCGGGGAGCTGTTTTTT,CASSGTGNTGELFF
TRBD2,TRBJ2-3,TRBV5-4,16,.,TGTGCCAGCAGCTTGGGACTAGCGGGGGGGGAAGATACGCAGTATTTT,CASSLGLAGGEDTQYF
TRBD1,TRBJ1-6,TRBV27,15,.,TGTGCCAGCAGTTTGGTTTCCAGGGGGATCTCACCCCTCCACTTT,CASSLVSRGISPLHF
TRBD1,TRBJ1-1,TRBV10-1,14,.,TGCGCCAGCAGTGGTGGACAGGGGAACACTGAAGCTTTCTTT,CASSGGQGNTEAFF
TRBD1,TRBJ1-2,TRBV30,12,once,TGTGCCTGGGGGACAGGGGTCTATGGCTACACCTTC,CAWGTGVYGYTF
TRBD1,TRBJ2-1,TRBV30,14,.,TGTGCCTGGAGTGCCGGGACAGGAGACAATGAGCAGTTCTTC,CAWSAGTGDNEQFF
TRBD1,TRBJ1-1,TRBV14,14,.,TGTGCCAGCAGCCTGGGACAGGGGAACACTGAAGCTTTCTTT,CASSLGQGNTEAFF
.,TRBJ1-2,TRBV19,14,few,TGTGCCAGTAGTATAGGGGTACAGGGCTATGGCTACACCTTC,CASSIGVQGYGYTF
.,TRBJ1-6,TRBV27,15,.,TGTGCCAGCCGATTAACAACAGACTATAATTCACCCCTCCACTTT,CASRLTTDYNSPLHF
TRBD2,TRBJ2-1,TRBV10-2,18,.,TGCGCCAGCAGTGAGGTCGGTGGAGCGGGGGGGCGGGCGAATGAGCAGTTCTTC,CASSEVGGAGGRANEQFF
.,TRBJ1-1,TRBV5-1,13,once,TGCGCCAGCGGGTCACAGGGTATGACTGAAGCTTTCTTT,CASGSQGMTEAFF
TRBD1,TRBJ1-1,TRBV29-1,15,.,TGCAGCTCACGTCAGGGGGCAATAGGGAACACTGAAGCTTTCTTT,CSSRQGAIGNTEAFF